This TCR beta chain comes out of a study of blood T cell repertoires in COVID-19. About the study: Whether acute or convalescent, the COVID-19 samples came from the United States, Italy and Spain.

Per the original data handling: Scientists estimated how many nucleated cells there were by amplifying reference gene primers. Assay used: immunoSEQ multiplex PCR; TCRdb lists only in-frame clones, some missing. V and J calls and clone size come straight from that table; D and trimming were deduced from the DNA. The sample shows some 150,000 clones, roughly 79% of them seen only once. Germline trimming cut 5 bases from V and 3 bases from J; bases unmatched to any gene: 8. Germline V gene data show CDR1 as PRHDT and CDR2 as FYEKMQ (reference sequence). The CDR3 extends over 15 amino acids. This receptor was obtained from a woman in her fifties or sixties with active or convalescent COVID-19. The sequencing input was peripheral blood. The V gene is TRBV13, the J gene TRBJ1-1; 8 bases align to TRBD1. The CDR3 loop reads CASSPRLTGDTEAFF. CDR3 DNA: TGTGCCAGCAGCCCGCGACTGACAGGGGACACTGAAGCTTTCTTT.